This is a list of T cell receptor beta chains from one sample in a study of vaccination and CD4 T cells after COVID-19. TCRdb recomputed calls from the PCR reads with MiXCR, one row per CDR3 protein. Of 9,000 to 10,000 distinct CDR3 sequences in the sample, 66% are singletons; the top ten hold 20% to 30%. Their antigens remain unidentified. The sample was CD4+ T cells from blood, cultured in vitro. These TCRs come from a human donor who had recovered from COVID-19. The CDR3 runs from the conserved cysteine through the conserved F or W. D genes are given only for firm matches. Clone size, where shown, is once, few, many, or a class for clones that have expanded.

d_gene	v_gene	j_gene	abundance	CDR3aa	CDR3nt
-	TRBV11-3	TRBJ2-3	-	CASSLRGGTDTQYF	TGTGCCAGCAGCCTGAGGGGGGGCACAGATACGCAGTATTTT
TRBD2	TRBV6-2/TRBV6-3	TRBJ2-1	-	CASSYLRGAGEQFF	TGTGCCAGCAGTTACCTGCGGGGGGCCGGTGAGCAGTTCTTC
-	TRBV20-1	TRBJ2-2	few	CSARVGGTARFGGTGELFF	TGCAGTGCTAGAGTAGGCGGGACCGCCCGATTCGGGGGCACCGGGGAGCTGTTTTTT
TRBD2	TRBV12-3/TRBV12-4	TRBJ2-3	few	CASTTASSGVKDTQYF	TGTGCCAGCACAACCGCCTCTAGCGGGGTGAAAGATACGCAGTATTTT
TRBD2	TRBV7-9	TRBJ2-3	-	CASSRLAGGRSSTDTQYF	TGTGCCAGCAGTCGACTAGCGGGGGGCCGGTCTAGCACAGATACGCAGTATTTT
-	TRBV24-1	TRBJ1-1	-	CATSDTLTGRAFF	TGTGCCACCAGTGACACCCTAACAGGGCGGGCTTTCTTT
-	TRBV5-1	TRBJ2-2	-	CASSLVGTGELFF	TGCGCCAGCAGCTTGGTGGGGACCGGGGAGCTGTTTTTT
TRBD2	TRBV7-3	TRBJ2-3	few	CASRLAGASSTQYF	TGTGCCAGCAGGCTAGCGGGGGCGTCGAGTACGCAGTATTTT
-	TRBV20-1	TRBJ2-7	-	CSASAQTYEQYF	TGCAGTGCTAGCGCACAGACCTACGAGCAGTACTTC
-	TRBV6-2/TRBV6-3	TRBJ1-5	-	CASSYGRLSSSNQPQHF	TGCGCCAGCAGTTACGGTAGACTCTCTTCTAGCAATCAGCCCCAGCATTTT
-	TRBV10-1	TRBJ2-2	-	CASSDGQNTGELFF	TGCGCCAGCAGTGATGGACAGAACACCGGGGAGCTGTTTTTT
-	TRBV11-2	TRBJ2-3	few	CASSLDRTRDTQYF	TGTGCCAGCAGCTTAGATCGGACTCGAGATACGCAGTATTTT
-	TRBV7-8	TRBJ1-4	-	CASRNARVSSNEKLFF	TGTGCCAGCAGAAACGCCAGGGTGTCATCTAATGAAAAACTGTTTTTT
TRBD1	TRBV27	TRBJ1-1	-	CASSLSAGARGAFF	TGTGCCAGCAGTTTATCAGCCGGAGCCAGGGGGGCTTTCTTT
-	TRBV10-1	TRBJ2-7	-	CASSAGLYYEQYF	TGCGCCAGCAGCGCGGGACTCTACTACGAGCAGTACTTC
TRBD1	TRBV7-6	TRBJ1-6	-	CASSPAGTANSPLHF	TGTGCCAGCAGCCCAGCCGGGACAGCGAATTCACCCCTCCACTTT
-	TRBV6-5	TRBJ1-6	once	CASSYSIWGLGSPLHF	TGTGCCAGCAGTTACTCGATATGGGGTTTAGGTTCACCCCTCCACTTT